The clone carrying this TCR beta chain was seen once. Measured with immunoSEQ multiplex PCR; TCRdb has only the in-frame clones, and not every one. The sample records 120,000 or so clones, 85% to 90% being singletons. The CDR3 runs to 17 residues. The junction had 17 bases not matched to a gene; V was cut back by 0 bases and J by 12 bases. Germline-derived CDR1 and CDR2 are MNHEY and SVGEGT. These data belong to a study of T cell responses to AZD1222 COVID-19 vaccine. Sequenced here: peripheral blood, sampled on day 0 of AZD1222 vaccination. The clonotype comes from an adult in good health. J is TRBJ1-5 and V is TRBV6-2 or TRBV6-3, with 7 bases identical to TRBD1. CDR3 coding DNA: TGTGCCAGCAGTTACTCGAGTGACAGGGTCACGCTCAGGGACCAGCATTTT. Translation: CASSYSSDRVTLRDQHF.